This T cell receptor beta chain is drawn from a study of blood T cell repertoires in COVID-19. Study overall: Sources were T cells, B-cell-depleted T cells, or PBMCs; the material itself was cDNA or gDNA.

V lost 5 bases and J lost 2; bases outside the gene matches: 0. Germline loops: CDR1 MNHEY, CDR2 SVGEGT. CDR3 size: 13 residues. In the study's own analysis: The authors estimated nucleated cell counts from reference gene primer amplification. The repertoire was sequenced with immunoSEQ multiplex PCR; TCRdb's copy has only in-frame clones and lacks some. Clone size and the V and J calls come from that table; the DNA yielded D and trimming. The data hold about 170,000 clones, with 70% to 90% observed a single time. Seattle-derived patients entered the study during active infection and were followed longitudinally.

Sequenced input: peripheral blood. This TCR came from a woman of 80 years or more with COVID-19, enrolled during active disease. This rearrangement joins TRBV6-2 or TRBV6-3 to TRBJ1-2; 9 nucleotides match TRBD1. CDR3 protein: CASSTGGNYGYTF. CDR3 bases: TGTGCCAGCAGTACAGGGGGCAACTATGGCTACACCTTC.